This is a list of T cell receptor beta chains from one sample in a study of T cells in Graves' hyperthyroidism and ophthalmopathy. MiXCR, applied by TCRdb to the multiplex PCR reads, yields one record per CDR3 protein. The sample consists of about 530,000 distinct CDR3 sequences, over 15% of them appearing once. Specimen: blood. The receptors stem from a woman between 18 and 29 years old with Graves' ophthalmopathy. The CDR3 runs from the conserved cysteine through the conserved F or W. D genes are given only for firm matches. Not all rows give a size; the values are once, few, many and, for expanded clones, a class.

TRBV29-1	-	TRBJ2-3	few	TGCAGCGGGGGAGGGGGAAGCACAGATACGCAGTATTTT	CSGGGGSTDTQYF
TRBV19	TRBD2	TRBJ2-1	few	TGTGCCAGTACCAAGACTAGCGGGGTAAGGAATGAGCAGTTCTTC	CASTKTSGVRNEQFF
TRBV7-9	TRBD2	TRBJ2-4	-	TGTGCCAGCAGCGGCGGCGGGGGGCGAAGCTATGGGGGAAACATTCAGTACTTC	CASSGGGGRSYGGNIQYF
TRBV6-1	-	TRBJ2-1	-	TGTGCCAGCAGCCTGACTAGTGAGCATGAGCAGTTCTTC	CASSLTSEHEQFF
TRBV12-3/TRBV12-4	-	TRBJ1-2	-	TGTGCCAGCAGCCCCAGTCCCGAACCTAACTATGGCTACACCTTC	CASSPSPEPNYGYTF
TRBV27	TRBD1	TRBJ2-7	many	TGTGCCAGCAGTCCGGGACAGGGGGGAATCGAGCAGTACTTC	CASSPGQGGIEQYF
TRBV11-2	-	TRBJ2-1	many	TGTGCCAGCAGCTTAGATTATTATGAGGGCCAGTTCTTC	CASSLDYYEGQFF
TRBV14	-	TRBJ1-2	-	TGTGCCAGCAGCTTTGCCAGTCACTATGGCTACACCTTC	CASSFASHYGYTF
TRBV7-6	TRBD2	TRBJ2-7	-	TGTGCCAGCAGCCGGGGACTAGCGGGAGACTCCGTCTCCTACGAGCAGTACTTC	CASSRGLAGDSVSYEQYF
TRBV27	TRBD2	TRBJ2-1	few	TGTGCCAGCAGTTTATCCGCTAGCGGGGCGATCAATGAGCAGTTCTTC	CASSLSASGAINEQFF
TRBV6-2/TRBV6-3	TRBD1	TRBJ1-2	few	TGTGCCAGCAGTTACTCGGACAGGGGGCTCCTCTACACCTTC	CASSYSDRGLLYTF
TRBV5-1	-	TRBJ1-2	once	TGCGCCAGCAGATATGACAGGACAACTAACTATGGCTACACCTTC	CASRYDRTTNYGYTF
TRBV27	-	TRBJ1-1	many	TGTGCCAGCAGTCAAGGTGGGAGATATTGGAACACTGAAGCTTTCTTT	CASSQGGRYWNTEAFF
TRBV11-2	TRBD2	TRBJ2-1	many	TGTGCCAGCAGCGTGGCCCCCGCGGTAGCGGGACACAATGAGCAGTTCTTC	CASSVAPAVAGHNEQFF
TRBV11-2	-	TRBJ1-5	many	TGTGCCAGCAGCCAAATAGGGGATCAGCCCCAGCATTTT	CASSQIGDQPQHF
TRBV20-1	-	TRBJ2-5	many	TGCAGTGCCGGGGCCGGGGGCGAAGAGACCCAGTACTTC	CSAGAGGEETQYF
TRBV20-1	TRBD1	TRBJ1-3	once	TGCAGTGCTTGGGACAGCTCTGGAAACGCCATATATTTT	CSAWDSSGNAIYF
TRBV20-1	TRBD2	TRBJ2-3	-	TGCAGTGCTAGGAGACTAGCGGGGGAACATCAAAACACAGATACGCAGTATTTT	CSARRLAGEHQNTDTQYF
TRBV15	TRBD1	TRBJ1-5	-	TGTGCCACCAGCAGAGTAGGGGCAGGGGGCGCCCCCCAGCATTTT	CATSRVGAGGAPQHF
TRBV29-1	TRBD2	TRBJ2-1	-	TGCAGCGCCCTGACTAGCCCTACCCTCTACAATGAGCAGTTCTTC	CSALTSPTLYNEQFF
TRBV6-1	-	TRBJ1-5	-	TGTGCCAGCAGCCCGGGCCCGATAATTTATAGCAATCAGCCCCAGCATTTT	CASSPGPIIYSNQPQHF
TRBV4-1	-	TRBJ2-3	many	TGCGCCAGCAGCCAAGATAGGGCCACAGATACGCAGTATTTT	CASSQDRATDTQYF
TRBV11-2	-	TRBJ2-2	many	TGTGCCAGCAGCTTAGATCCCCCCGCAAAGTGGACCGGGGAGCTGTTTTTT	CASSLDPPAKWTGELFF
TRBV27	TRBD1	TRBJ1-1	many	TGTGCCAGCAGGAGGACAGGGGGCGGAATTATGAACACTGAAGCTTTCTTT	CASRRTGGGIMNTEAFF
TRBV19	-	TRBJ1-1	few	TGTGCCAGTACTGCAGCCATGAACACTGAAGCTTTCTTT	CASTAAMNTEAFF
TRBV6-5	TRBD1	TRBJ2-5	-	TGTGCCAGCAGTTTAGCCACTTCAGGGGGCCAAGAGACCCAGTACTTC	CASSLATSGGQETQYF
TRBV28	TRBD1	TRBJ1-1	many	TGTGCCAGCAGTTGGACAGGGAGGGACACTGAAGCTTTCTTT	CASSWTGRDTEAFF
TRBV5-5	-	TRBJ2-7	many	TGTGCCAGCAGCTTGTCATTTGTCGACTACGAGCAGTACTTC	CASSLSFVDYEQYF
TRBV27	-	TRBJ2-6	many	TGTGCCAGCAGTTTATTGGGACCTGGGGCCAACGTCCTGACTTTC	CASSLLGPGANVLTF
TRBV14	TRBD1	TRBJ2-6	few	TGTGCCAGCAGCCAAGAGACAGGGGGCACTGGGGCCAACGTCCTGACTTTC	CASSQETGGTGANVLTF
TRBV30	TRBD1	TRBJ1-2	many	TGTGCCTGGAGTGCAGGGGGAGACTATGGCTACACCTTC	CAWSAGGDYGYTF
TRBV5-4	TRBD2	TRBJ2-7	few	TGTGCCAGCAGCCACCCTGGGACTAGCGGGTCCTACGAGCAGTACTTC	CASSHPGTSGSYEQYF
TRBV4-1	-	TRBJ1-5	-	TGCGCCAGCAACCAGGAAGGGGGCAATCAGCCCCAGCATTTT	CASNQEGGNQPQHF
TRBV20-1	TRBD1	TRBJ2-7	-	TGCAGTGCCGTAGGACAGGGTGTTTACGAGCAGTACTTC	CSAVGQGVYEQYF
TRBV6-5	-	TRBJ2-1	-	TGTGCCAGCAGTTACTCGCTACAGGTCCACAATGAGCAGTTCTTC	CASSYSLQVHNEQFF
TRBV24-1	TRBD2	TRBJ2-5	-	TGTGCCACCAGTGATCCGGGACTAGCGGGAGAAGAGACCCAGTACTTC	CATSDPGLAGEETQYF
TRBV7-2	-	TRBJ2-5	many	TGTGCCAGCAGCTTAGAAACTCTGGTGGGGACCCAGTACTTC	CASSLETLVGTQYF
TRBV5-4	TRBD1	TRBJ2-1	few	TGTGCCAGCAGCTTACCGCCGACAGGGGTGGACGGTGAGCAGTTCTTC	CASSLPPTGVDGEQFF
TRBV24-1	-	TRBJ1-6	many	TGTGCCACCGCTGACCGGGGGGACAATTCACCCCTCCACTTT	CATADRGDNSPLHF
TRBV20-1	TRBD2	TRBJ2-1	many	TGCAGTGCTAGAGTGGGCGGGGGTGAGCAGTTCTTC	CSARVGGGEQFF
TRBV6-1	-	TRBJ1-4	few	TGTGCCAGCAGTGAAGCGGGGGGGGAAAAACTGTTTTTT	CASSEAGGEKLFF
TRBV5-6	-	TRBJ2-1	-	TGTGCCAGCAGCTTTTGGGGGCTAATAAGCTCCTACAATGAGCAGTTCTTC	CASSFWGLISSYNEQFF
TRBV28	TRBD1	TRBJ1-4	-	TGTGCCAGCAGTCCCCGCAGGGGGACTAATGAAAAACTGTTTTTT	CASSPRRGTNEKLFF
TRBV19	TRBD2	TRBJ2-1	few	TGTGCCAGTAGTCAGCGGGACGTGGCCTACAATGAGCAGTTCTTC	CASSQRDVAYNEQFF
TRBV29-1	-	TRBJ2-1	-	TGCAGCATTGAAGCGAACAATGAGCAGTTCTTC	CSIEANNEQFF
TRBV2	TRBD2	TRBJ2-2	many	TGTGCCAGCAGTGAAAGGCGGGGGGGCTTGTCCGGGGAGCTGTTTTTT	CASSERRGGLSGELFF
TRBV6-1	-	TRBJ1-3	-	TGTGCCAGCAGTGTTCCCGCGGGGGGTCCTGGAAACACCATATATTTT	CASSVPAGGPGNTIYF
TRBV2	-	TRBJ2-5	many	TGTGCCAGCACCCCAGGGGGGGTCCAAGAGACCCAGTACTTC	CASTPGGVQETQYF
TRBV30	TRBD1	TRBJ1-1	many	TGTGCCTGGAGTAAGGGGACAGGGGGAGCTTTCTTT	CAWSKGTGGAFF
TRBV6-2/TRBV6-3	TRBD1	TRBJ2-7	-	TGTGCCAGCACCCGATCCGGTCGGGACAGGGCCTACGAGCAGTACTTC	CASTRSGRDRAYEQYF
TRBV7-8	-	TRBJ2-5	many	TGTGCCAGCACCCCTGGGGCGGTAGAGACCCAGCACTTC	CASTPGAVETQHF
TRBV11-2	TRBD1	TRBJ1-2	many	TGTGCCAGCAGCATCACAGGGGATGGCTACACCTTC	CASSITGDGYTF
TRBV20-1	-	TRBJ2-7	many	TGCAGTGCGCCCAATGGAGGGTGGAACTACGAGCAGTACTTC	CSAPNGGWNYEQYF
TRBV20-1	TRBD2	TRBJ2-3	many	TGCAGTGCTGCCCGACTAGCGGGAGATACAGATACGCAGTATTTT	CSAARLAGDTDTQYF
TRBV5-4	-	TRBJ2-7	-	TGTGCCAGCAGCAACCGGGACCCCGCCGACGAGCAGTACTTC	CASSNRDPADEQYF